One sample yielded the 5 T cell receptor beta chains listed below, sequenced in a study of identical twins. TCRdb re-derived calls from the 5' RACE reads in MiXCR, one entry per CDR3 protein. The table has 750,000 to 950,000 distinct CDR3 sequences, roughly an eighth seen once; the top ten hold around 1.6%. This same sample was also part of a study on yellow fever vaccine responses in identical twins.

The sequenced sample consisted of PBMCs. The source is a woman aged 18-30 years in good health.

A few counts support this clonotype. The rearrangement joins TRBV29-1 to TRBJ1-4; weak D call: TRBD1 (5 bases). The germline gives CDR1 SQVTM, CDR2 ANQGSEA. The length of the CDR3 is 15 residues. Trimming pared 6 bases from V and 5 bases from J, leaving 19 bases between. The CDR3, as DNA: TGCAGCGTCTCACTCTGGGGGGACGGAAATGAAAAACTGTTTTTT. It encodes CSVSLWGDGNEKLFF.

The chain joins TRBV28 to TRBJ2-3; no clear D. Germline lookup yields CDR1 MDHEN and CDR2 SYDVKM. The CDR3 spans 15 residues. The V gene lost 2 bases and the J gene lost 0 bases, with 9 bases spanning the gap. The CDR3: CASSLGRISTDTQYF. CDR3 bases: TGTGCCAGCAGTTTAGGGCGGATTAGCACAGATACGCAGTATTTT.

The chain joins TRBV10-3 to TRBJ2-5; TRBD2 agrees at 7 bases. There are 17 residues in the CDR3. Germline CDR1 is ENHRY and CDR2 is SYGVKD. Germline trimming cut 0 bases from V and 2 bases from J; bases unmatched to any gene: 9. CDR3 in DNA: TGTGCCATCAGTGAGTCGGTCTTAGCGGGTAGACAAGAGACCCAGTACTTC. The encoded protein is CAISESVLAGRQETQYF.

A few counts support this clonotype. J is TRBJ2-3 and V is TRBV6-1; tentatively, D is TRBD2 (6 bases). This CDR3 is built from 15 residues. The germline gives CDR1 MNHNS, CDR2 SASEGT. V lost 6 bases, J lost 3 bases, and 16 bases lay in between. The CDR3 DNA is TGTGCCAGCAGAGACGGGGGAGTGGGTACAGATACGCAGTATTTT. Amino acids: CASRDGGVGTDTQYF.

This clonotype was counted a few times. The rearrangement uses TRBV10-1 and TRBJ2-1; perhaps TRBD2 as D (7 bases). This CDR3 is built from 15 residues. Germline CDR1 WNHNN, CDR2 SYGVQD (reference sequence). V was shortened by 4 bases and J by 10 bases, with 20 bases between the two germline ends. The CDR3 protein is CASSGPGGSPIEQFF. The CDR3 region has the DNA TGCGCCAGCAGTGGTCCGGGGGGCTCTCCAATCGAGCAGTTCTTC.